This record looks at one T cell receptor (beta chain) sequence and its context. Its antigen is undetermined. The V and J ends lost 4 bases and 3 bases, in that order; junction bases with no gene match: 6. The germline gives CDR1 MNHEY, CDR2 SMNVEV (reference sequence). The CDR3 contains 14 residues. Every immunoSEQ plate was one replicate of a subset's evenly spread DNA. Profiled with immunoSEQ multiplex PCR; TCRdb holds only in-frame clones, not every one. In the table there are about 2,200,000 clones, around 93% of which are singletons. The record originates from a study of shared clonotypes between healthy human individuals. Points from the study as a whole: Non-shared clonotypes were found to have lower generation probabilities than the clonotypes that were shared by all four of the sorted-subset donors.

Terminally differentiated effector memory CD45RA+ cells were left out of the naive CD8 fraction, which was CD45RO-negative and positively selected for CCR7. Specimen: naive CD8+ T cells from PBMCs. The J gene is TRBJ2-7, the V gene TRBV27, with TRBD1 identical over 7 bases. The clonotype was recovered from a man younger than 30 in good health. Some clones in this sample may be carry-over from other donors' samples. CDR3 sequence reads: CASSSGQKLYEQYF. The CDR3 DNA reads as TGTGCCAGCAGTTCGGGACAGAAGCTCTACGAGCAGTACTTC.